Below, 31 T cell receptor beta chains from the same sample are listed, as sequenced in a study of early stage breast cancer tumors. Libraries were prepared by immunoSEQ multiplex PCR; TCRdb keeps only in-frame clonotypes and omits some of them. The sample yields 25,000 to 35,000 clones, 80% seen once. The sequenced sample consisted of blood. These receptors were obtained from a person aged 60 to 70 with breast cancer.

The V and J genes are TRBV18 and TRBJ2-3; 12 bases map to TRBD2. CDR3 length equals 17 residues. Losses at the gene ends were 1 base for V and 0 bases for J; bases not matched to a gene: 2. Germline CDR1 and CDR2: KGHSH and LQKENI. The CDR3 DNA is TGTGCCAGCTCACCACGGGGGACTAGCGGGAGCACAGATACGCAGTATTTT. This sequence encodes CASSPRGTSGSTDTQYF.

The gene calls are TRBV2 and TRBJ2-7; D perhaps matches TRBD1 (6 bases). The CDR3 length is 12 residues. V was clipped by 8 bases and J by 3 bases, with 11 bases between them. Germline lookup yields CDR1 SNHLY and CDR2 FYNNEI. The CDR3 DNA reads TGTGCCAGCCTGGACAGTGGCTACGAGCAGTACTTC. Residues: CASLDSGYEQYF.

The V call is TRBV15, the J call TRBJ2-1; 7 nucleotides line up with TRBD2. The CDR3 is 17 residues long. The germline V gene encodes CDR1 LNHNV and CDR2 YYDKDF (reference sequence). Germline trimming cut 5 bases from V and 3 bases from J; bases unmatched to any gene: 13. Here the CDR3 DNA reads TGTGCCACCAGCGGAAGGACTAGAGGGGTAATCTACAATGAGCAGTTCTTC. Residues: CATSGRTRGVIYNEQFF.

The J gene is TRBJ1-5, the V gene TRBV19, with TRBD1 matching 7 bases. Germline V CDR1 and CDR2: LNHDA, SQIVND (reference sequence). The V gene end was trimmed by 5 bases and the J gene end by 6 bases; junction bases not matched to a gene: 7. CDR3 size: 14 residues. The CDR3 loop is CASSYDREGQPQHF. CDR3 coding DNA: TGTGCCAGTAGTTATGACAGGGAAGGTCAGCCCCAGCATTTT. The complete variable domain, with remaining parts taken from reference TRBV19 and TRBJ1-5, reads DGGITQSPKYLFRKEGQNVTLSCEQNLNHDAMYWYRQDPGQGLRLIYYSQIVNDFQKGDIAEGYSVSREKKESFPLTVTSAQKNPTAFYLCASSYDREGQPQHFGDGTRLSIL.

CDR3 bases: TGTGCCAGCTTCAGGACAGGTTTAGCTTTCTTT. Amino acid sequence: CASFRTGLAFF. The chain uses TRBV28 and TRBJ1-1; 7 bases line up with TRBD1. Trimming took 8 bases from V and 10 from J; bases not matched to a gene: 7. The CDR3 has 11 amino acids. The V gene's germline CDR1 is MDHEN and CDR2 SYDVKM. The full variable domain, in which reference TRBV28 and TRBJ1-1 provide the parts outside the CDR3, is DVKVTQSSRYLVKRTGEKVFLECVQDMDHENMFWYRQDPGLGLRLIYFSYDVKMKEKGDIPEGYSVSREKKERFSLILESASTNQTSMYLCASFRTGLAFFGQGTRLTVV.

This sequence joins TRBV25-1 and TRBJ1-3; D gene ambiguous. The V gene lost 8 bases and the J gene lost 0 bases, with 11 bases spanning the gap. This CDR3 has 14 amino acids. Germline CDR1 is MGHDK and CDR2 is SYGVNS. This CDR3 reads CASQSFSSGNTIYF. The CDR3 nucleotides read TGTGCCAGCCAAAGCTTTAGCTCTGGAAACACCATATATTTT.

The CDR3 here is CASSTGQVANYGYTF. Here the CDR3 DNA reads TGTGCCAGCAGCACAGGACAGGTAGCTAACTATGGCTACACCTTC. The chain has TRBV7-2 and TRBJ1-2; 7 nucleotides match TRBD1. After removal of 5 bases from V and 0 bases from J, the junction contained 6 bases not matched to a gene. Looked up from germline, CDR1 is SGHTA and CDR2 is FQGNSA. The CDR3 is 15 residues long.

CDR3 amino acids: CASSGQGVDYGYTF. The CDR3 DNA reads as TGTGCCAGCAGCGGACAGGGGGTGGACTATGGCTACACCTTC. The chain recombines TRBV7-2 with TRBJ1-2, with 10 bases that match TRBD1. This CDR3 spans 14 amino acids. V lost 5 bases, J lost 3 bases, and 3 bases stayed unmatched. Germline CDR1 and CDR2: SGHTA and FQGNSA.

This clone has only a few counts. The chain links TRBV10-3 to TRBJ1-2; perhaps TRBD1 as D (5 bases). Trimming took off 6 bases at V and 8 bases at J, with 13 bases between the two ends. This CDR3 has 12 residues. Germline loops: CDR1 ENHRY, CDR2 SYGVKD. CDR3 coding DNA: TGTGCCATCAGCTCAGTGACAGCGGGCTACACCTTC. This encodes CAISSVTAGYTF.

Note on this clone: An end of the junction differs from the germline gene, which may be a read error. V and J are TRBV5-4 and TRBJ1-3; D is uncertain. The germline V gene has CDR1 SGHNT and CDR2 YYREEE (reference sequence). The CDR3 length is 10 residues. The DNA for the CDR3 is TGTGCCAGCAGCTCGAGTACCCCACCTTTT. This encodes CASSSSTPPF.

This chain connects TRBV29-1 to TRBJ2-1; the match to TRBD2 covers 11 bases. This CDR3 region has 13 residues. Trimming at V came to 6 bases and at J to 12 bases, leaving 10 bases not matched to a gene. Germline assignment: CDR1 SQVTM and CDR2 ANQGSEA. This chain's CDR3 is CSVTSGSFMMQFF. Written as DNA, the CDR3 is TGCAGCGTCACTAGCGGGAGTTTCATGATGCAGTTCTTC.

V usage is TRBV4-3 and J usage is TRBJ2-7; 11 nucleotides line up with TRBD2. The ends lost 2 bases at V and 2 bases at J; junction bases unmatched: 2. CDR1 and CDR2 (germline): LGHNA, YSLEER. The CDR3 runs 15 residues. The CDR3 DNA is TGCGCCAGCAGCCAATTACTAGCGGGAGCCTACGAGCAGTACTTC. It yields the protein CASSQLLAGAYEQYF.

The chain is built from TRBV10-3 and TRBJ1-2, with TRBD1 identical over 8 bases. Unmatched junction bases numbered 12, after V lost 5 bases and J lost 13 bases. This CDR3 region has 13 residues. The germline gives CDR1 ENHRY, CDR2 SYGVKD. Here the CDR3 reads CAISFEGQGQCTF. The CDR3 DNA is TGTGCCATCAGTTTTGAAGGACAGGGCCAGTGCACCTTC.

The count of this clone is one. This chain connects TRBV6-5 to TRBJ2-7, with 10 bases matching TRBD1. J gave up 6 bases and V 6 bases, and 2 bases lay outside the gene matches. The germline V gene has CDR1 MNHEY and CDR2 SVGAGI. The CDR3 spans 12 residues. In nucleotides, the CDR3 is TGTGCCAGCAGCGGGACAGGGGCCGAGCAGTACTTC. This codes for CASSGTGAEQYF.

This chain links TRBV30 with TRBJ2-2; a weak D match, TRBD2 (6 bases). Germline V gives CDR1 GTSNPN, CDR2 SVGIG (reference sequence). The V end lost 4 bases, the J end lost 5 bases, and 26 bases lay between the germline ends. The CDR3 runs to 18 residues. The CDR3 protein is CAWTPGLRRISRTGELFF. Written as DNA, the CDR3 is TGTGCCTGGACCCCGGGACTCCGACGAATTTCCCGGACCGGGGAGCTGTTTTTT.

This clone came up once. The chain has TRBV13 and TRBJ2-7; 7 bases are shared with TRBD2. Germline V gene data show CDR1 as PRHDT and CDR2 as FYEKMQ (reference sequence). J gave up 2 bases and V 6 bases, and 10 bases lay outside the gene matches. The CDR3 runs 15 residues. The CDR3 loop is CASSHNRDYPYEQYF. The CDR3 DNA reads as TGTGCCAGCAGTCACAACCGGGACTACCCCTACGAGCAGTACTTC.

This chain links TRBV11-2 with TRBJ2-7; TRBD2 agrees at 7 bases. Germline CDR1 SGHAT, CDR2 FQNNGV. Trimming at V came to 0 bases and at J to 3 bases, leaving 11 bases not matched to a gene. The CDR3 runs to 17 residues. CDR3 DNA: TGTGCCAGCAGCTTAGATCTCGGGCGGGAGACTCACTACGAGCAGTACTTC. Residues: CASSLDLGRETHYEQYF.

V usage is TRBV5-8 and J usage is TRBJ1-4, with D hard to call. Germline V gives CDR1 SGHTS, CDR2 YDEGEE. The V end lost 4 bases, the J end lost 4 bases, and 17 bases lay between the germline ends. The length of the CDR3 is 16 residues. CDR3 nucleotide sequence: TGTGCCAGCAGCCCACGGACGGCAGAGGGTAATGAAAAACTGTTTTTT. Translated, it gives CASSPRTAEGNEKLFF.

This clone was picked up a small number of times. The chain joins TRBV10-1 to TRBJ2-7; no reliable D call. Germline values: CDR1 WNHNN, CDR2 SYGVQD (reference sequence). The CDR3 sequence is 13 residues long. Trimming left V 9 bases short and J 5 bases short, with 17 bases between. For the CDR3, the DNA is TGCGCCAGAGATGTGGCTAGTTCCAACGAGCAGTACTTC. This sequence encodes CARDVASSNEQYF.

This rearrangement joins TRBV6-1 to TRBJ2-7; 11 nucleotides line up with TRBD1. The CDR3 length is 14 residues. Germline V gives CDR1 MNHNS, CDR2 SASEGT. Losses at the gene ends were 10 bases for V and 4 bases for J; bases not matched to a gene: 9. The CDR3 DNA reads TGTGCCATCAACTCCGGGACAGGGGGTTACGAGCAGTACTTC. It is translated as CAINSGTGGYEQYF.

The rearrangement links TRBV10-3 to TRBJ2-3, with D possibly being TRBD2 (7 bases). CDR1 ENHRY and CDR2 SYGVKD come from the germline V gene. CDR3 length: 18 residues. The germline V and J ends were trimmed by 0 bases and 3 bases, with 19 bases remaining between them. The CDR3 spells CAISESIRGARTTDTQYF. The DNA for the CDR3 is TGTGCCATCAGTGAGTCGATACGGGGGGCTAGAACGACAGATACGCAGTATTTT.

This chain uses TRBV4-3 with TRBJ1-4; 9 bases map to TRBD1. Germline V CDR1 and CDR2: LGHNA, YSLEER. V shed 3 bases and J 4 bases; nucleotides not matched to a gene: 6. This CDR3 has 16 residues. The CDR3 spells CASSQDRGAGNEKLFF. In DNA, the CDR3 is TGCGCCAGCAGCCAGGACAGGGGCGCCGGTAATGAAAAACTGTTTTTT.

V and J are TRBV4-1 and TRBJ2-7; tentative D call: TRBD1 (5 bases). V was trimmed by 1 base and J by 5 bases, leaving 21 bases between them. This CDR3 has 17 residues. From germline, CDR1 is MGHRA and CDR2 YSYEKL. As DNA, the CDR3 is TGCGCCAGCAGCCAAGCCGTTCGGGCAGGCCCCAGGGACGAGCAGTACTTC. Residues: CASSQAVRAGPRDEQYF.

The V gene is TRBV30, the J gene TRBJ1-5; TRBD1 matches 9 bases. Germline CDR1 is GTSNPN and CDR2 is SVGIG (reference sequence). The CDR3 extends over 14 amino acids. The CDR3 reads CALARGTGNQPQHF. The CDR3 DNA reads TGTGCGCTAGCGAGAGGGACAGGGAACCAGCCCCAGCATTTT.

This clone is medium-sized in the sample. Different DNA sequences within this sample yield the same CDR3. This chain links TRBV7-9 with TRBJ2-7, with a possible D match to TRBD2 (5 bases). Trimming left V 6 bases short and J 0 bases short, with 9 bases between. Looked up from germline, CDR1 is SEHNR and CDR2 is FQNEAQ (reference sequence). This CDR3 has 13 residues. CDR3 in amino acids: CASRDSLSYEQYF. The CDR3 DNA follows: TGTGCCAGCAGGGACTCCCTCTCCTACGAGCAGTACTTC.

This chain connects TRBV2 to TRBJ2-5; 7 bases match TRBD2. V lost 6 bases, J lost 3 bases, and 7 bases stayed unmatched. Germline values: CDR1 SNHLY, CDR2 FYNNEI. The CDR3 is 14 amino acids. CDR3: CASSAVGGEETQYF. CDR3 nucleotide sequence: TGTGCCAGCAGCGCAGTGGGGGGGGAAGAGACCCAGTACTTC.

This chain uses TRBV5-4 with TRBJ2-3; D may be TRBD1 (6 bases). Germline lookup yields CDR1 SGHNT and CDR2 YYREEE (reference sequence). The CDR3 extends over 13 amino acids. Between the trimmed V and J ends, which lost 1 base and 6 bases, there was a span of 9 bases. The CDR3: CASSLTGPDTQYF. The CDR3 DNA reads as TGTGCCAGCAGCTTGACAGGGCCCGATACGCAGTATTTT.

The genes are TRBV7-2 and TRBJ2-5, with D hard to call. This CDR3 is built from 14 residues. The germline gives CDR1 SGHTA, CDR2 FQGNSA. Trimming removed 1 base at V and 1 base at J, with 7 bases between. The CDR3, as DNA: TGTGCCAGCAGCTTAGGTATAGTCCAAGAGACCCAGTACTTC. Translating it yields CASSLGIVQETQYF.

This clone was picked up a small number of times. The chain employs TRBV5-5 and TRBJ2-1; TRBD2 agrees at 11 bases. The CDR3 is made up of 15 amino acids. The V gene end was trimmed by 2 bases and the J gene end by 5 bases; junction bases not matched to a gene: 3. Germline V gene sequence: CDR1 SGHKS, CDR2 YYEKEE (reference sequence). In DNA, the CDR3 is TGTGCCAGCAGCTTTGTAGCGGGAGGGAACAATGAGCAGTTCTTC. It yields the protein CASSFVAGGNNEQFF.

The chain combines TRBV7-8 with TRBJ1-3; TRBD1 is a possible D gene (6 bases). The CDR3 is made up of 17 amino acids. Germline CDR1 reads SGHVS; CDR2 reads FQNEAQ. The V end was cut by 4 bases, the J end by 1 base, with 17 bases between. The CDR3 DNA reads as TGTGCCAGCAGCTCACAACAGGGCTTTGGGTCTGGAAACACCATATATTTT. This translates into CASSSQQGFGSGNTIYF.

V and J are TRBV19 and TRBJ1-1; no clear D gene. The V end lost 5 bases, the J end lost 3 bases, and 10 bases lay between the germline ends. The CDR3 contains 13 residues. Per germline, CDR1 LNHDA and CDR2 SQIVND (reference sequence). The CDR3, as DNA: TGTGCCAGTAGTTTAGGCGGGCACACTGAAGCTTTCTTT. This encodes CASSLGGHTEAFF.